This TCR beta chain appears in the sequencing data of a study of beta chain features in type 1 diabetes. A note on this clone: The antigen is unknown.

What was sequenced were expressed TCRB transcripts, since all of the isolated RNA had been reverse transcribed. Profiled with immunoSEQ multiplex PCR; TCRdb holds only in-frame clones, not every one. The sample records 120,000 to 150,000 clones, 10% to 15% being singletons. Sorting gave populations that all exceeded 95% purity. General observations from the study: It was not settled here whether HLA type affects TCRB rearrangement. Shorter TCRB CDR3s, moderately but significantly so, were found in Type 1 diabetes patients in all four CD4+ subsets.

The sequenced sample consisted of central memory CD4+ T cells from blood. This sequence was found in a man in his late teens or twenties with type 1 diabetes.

The CDR3 DNA reads TGTGCCAGCAGTTACTCGTCCGGCAGCTCTGCCTACGAGCAGTACTTC. It encodes CASSYSSGSSAYEQYF. This chain links TRBV6-5 with TRBJ2-7; no clear D gene. The CDR3 covers 16 residues. The V end was cut by 0 bases, the J end by 2 bases, with 14 bases between. Germline CDR1 is MNHEY and CDR2 is SVGAGI.